A single T cell receptor (beta chain) is shown here with its context. Study processing details: Nucleated cell counts were estimated from reference gene primer amplification. Using immunoSEQ multiplex PCR, the repertoire was profiled, and TCRdb retains in-frame clones only, with some absent. V, J and clone size are taken as reported in that table, and D and trimming were inferred from the DNA itself. In the table there are under 130,000 clones, about 91% of which are singletons. The record originates from a study of blood T cell repertoires in COVID-19. Whole-study context: Donors in the United States, Italy and Spain gave samples during acute or convalescent COVID-19. Sample material is recorded as cDNA or gDNA derived from T cells, B-cell-depleted T cells, or PBMCs.

Germline assignment: CDR1 MDHEN and CDR2 SYDVKM. There are 14 residues in the CDR3. Unmatched junction bases numbered 8, after V lost 7 bases and J lost 9 bases. This clonotype was sampled from a human donor in a cohort sampled during active COVID-19. Specimen: peripheral blood. The chain joins TRBV28 to TRBJ2-4, with 11 bases aligning to TRBD1. CDR3 protein: CASTPAGTGGIQYF. The CDR3 bases are TGTGCCAGCACCCCCGCCGGGACAGGGGGCATTCAGTACTTC. Full variable domain (remainder filled in from reference TRBV28 and TRBJ2-4): DVKVTQSSRYLVKRTGEKVFLECVQDMDHENMFWYRQDPGLGLRLIYFSYDVKMKEKGDIPEGYSVSREKKERFSLILESASTNQTSMYLCASTPAGTGGIQYFGAGTRLSVL.